The clone carrying this T cell receptor (beta chain) was seen many times. The sample originates from a study of Graves' ophthalmopathy and Graves' hyperthyroidism. This CDR3 has 15 amino acids. V was shortened by 5 bases and J by 6 bases, with 20 bases between the two germline ends. CDR1 is SGHRS, CDR2 YFSETQ, per germline. RNA transcripts provided the template for amplifying TCR beta CDR3 regions. HTBI primers served in a first-round RT-PCR, which a second-round multiplex PCR followed. Each CDR3 protein is one row after TCRdb ran MiXCR on the multiplex PCR reads. The profile shows over a million distinct CDR3 sequences, about 40% of them singletons.

V gene TRBV5-1 combines with J gene TRBJ1-2; maybe TRBD1 (5 bases). The origin of this receptor is an adult man with Graves' hyperthyroidism. The sequenced sample consisted of peripheral blood or thyroid tissue (not recorded which). The CDR3, as DNA: TGCGCCAGCAGTGTCGGGACCTCCATGTCCCATGGCTACACCTTC. This gives the protein CASSVGTSMSHGYTF. The full variable domain, in which reference TRBV5-1 and TRBJ1-2 provide the parts outside the CDR3, is KAGVTQTPRYLIKTRGQQVTLSCSPISGHRSVSWYQQTPGQGLQFLFEYFSETQRNKGNFPGRFSGRQFSNSRSEMNVSTLELGDSALYLCASSVGTSMSHGYTFGSGTRLTVV.